This entry features one TCR beta chain sequence. A much more abundant neighbour one base away suggests this may be a read error. The template, 500 ng total RNA, yielded TCR beta cDNA made with a constant-region primer. The TCR beta library was amplified through three nested multiplex PCR rounds in a modified ARM-PCR procedure. The first two PCR rounds used TRBV1-TRBV30 primers with a Cbeta primer, roughly 10 cycles each. MiXCR was run by TCRdb on the multiplex PCR reads, yielding one entry per CDR3 protein. The sample includes about 310,000 distinct CDR3 sequences, around 50% of them seen just once. The data stem from a study of tumor-infiltrating lymphocytes in primary liver carcinoma. V was clipped by 5 bases and J by 0 bases, with 11 bases between them. CDR3 length: 15 amino acids. Germline DNA was also extracted, and blood RNA derived from unsorted whole blood.

Sequencing was done on a sample of peripheral blood. The chain recombines TRBV12-3 or TRBV12-4 with TRBJ1-5; D gene unclear. This sequence was found in a woman under 40 with primary liver carcinoma and hepatitis B virus infection. CDR3: CASSLDGVSNQPQHF. The CDR3 DNA sequence: TGTGCCAGCAGTCTGGACGGGGTTAGCAATCAGCCCCAGCATTTT.